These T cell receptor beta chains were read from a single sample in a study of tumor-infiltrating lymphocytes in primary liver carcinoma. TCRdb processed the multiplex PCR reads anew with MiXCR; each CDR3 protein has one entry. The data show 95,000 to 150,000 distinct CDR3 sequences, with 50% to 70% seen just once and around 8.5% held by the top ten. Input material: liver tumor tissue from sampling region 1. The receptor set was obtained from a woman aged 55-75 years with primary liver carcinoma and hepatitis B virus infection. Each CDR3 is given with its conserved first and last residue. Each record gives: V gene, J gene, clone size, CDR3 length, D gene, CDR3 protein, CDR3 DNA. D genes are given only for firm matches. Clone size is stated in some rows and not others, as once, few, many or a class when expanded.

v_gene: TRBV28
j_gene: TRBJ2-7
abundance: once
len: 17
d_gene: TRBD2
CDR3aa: CASRIAGGLEGRYEQYF
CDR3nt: TGTGCCAGCAGAATCGCGGGGGGACTAGAGGGAAGATACGAGCAGTACTTC

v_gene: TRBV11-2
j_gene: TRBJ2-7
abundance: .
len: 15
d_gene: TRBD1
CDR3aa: CVRSASGTVSYEQYF
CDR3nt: TGTGTCAGAAGCGCGAGTGGGACAGTAAGCTACGAGCAGTACTTC

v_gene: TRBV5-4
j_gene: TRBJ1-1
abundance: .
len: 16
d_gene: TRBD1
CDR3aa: CASNLGGTGSNNEAFF
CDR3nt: TGTGCCAGCAACTTGGGGGGGACAGGGAGCAACAATGAAGCTTTCTTT

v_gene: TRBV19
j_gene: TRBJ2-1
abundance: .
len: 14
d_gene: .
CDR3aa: CASSIGDKHNEQFF
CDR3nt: TGTGCCAGTAGTATAGGTGACAAACATAATGAGCAGTTCTTC

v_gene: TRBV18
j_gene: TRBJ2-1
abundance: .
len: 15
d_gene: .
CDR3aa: CASSPNRDQTYEQFF
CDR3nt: TGTGCCAGCTCACCAAACAGGGACCAAACCTACGAGCAGTTCTTC

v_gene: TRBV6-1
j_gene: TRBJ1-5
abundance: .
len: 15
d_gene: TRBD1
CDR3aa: CASSKTGDSNQPQYF
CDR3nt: TGTGCCAGCAGTAAAACAGGGGATAGCAATCAGCCCCAATATTTT

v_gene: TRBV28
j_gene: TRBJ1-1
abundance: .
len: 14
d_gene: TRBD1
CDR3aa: CASSSPGQSTEAFF
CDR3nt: TGTGCCAGCAGTTCACCGGGACAGAGCACTGAAGCTTTCTTT

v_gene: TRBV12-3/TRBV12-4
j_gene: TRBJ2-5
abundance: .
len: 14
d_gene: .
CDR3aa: CASSLARGYETQYF
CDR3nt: TGTGCTAGCAGTTTAGCAAGGGGGTACGAGACCCAGTACTTC

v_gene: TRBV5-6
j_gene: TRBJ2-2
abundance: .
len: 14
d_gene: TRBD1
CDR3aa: CASSWDRATGELFF
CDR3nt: TGTGCCAGCAGCTGGGACAGAGCCACCGGGGAGCTGTTTTTT

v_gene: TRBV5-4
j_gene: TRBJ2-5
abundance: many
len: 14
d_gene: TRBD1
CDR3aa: CASRATGAQETQYF
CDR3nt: TGTGCCAGCAGAGCGACAGGGGCTCAAGAGACCCAGTACTTC

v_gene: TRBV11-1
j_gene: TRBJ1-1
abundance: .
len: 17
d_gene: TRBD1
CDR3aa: CASSAGTGYGLGTEAFF
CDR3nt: TGTGCCAGCAGCGCCGGGACAGGGTACGGGTTGGGCACTGAAGCTTTCTTT

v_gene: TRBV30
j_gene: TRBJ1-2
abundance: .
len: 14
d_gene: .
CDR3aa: CAWSDVRHAKGYTF
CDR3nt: TGTGCCTGGAGTGATGTCCGCCACGCTAAAGGCTACACCTTC

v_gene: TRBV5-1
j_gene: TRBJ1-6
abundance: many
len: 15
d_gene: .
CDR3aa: CASTLDALENSPLHF
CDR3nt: TGCGCCAGCACCCTCGACGCGTTGGAGAATTCACCCCTCCACTTT

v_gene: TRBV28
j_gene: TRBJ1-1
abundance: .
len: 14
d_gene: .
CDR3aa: CASWAGDGDSEAFF
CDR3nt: TGTGCCAGTTGGGCAGGGGATGGAGACTCTGAAGCTTTCTTT

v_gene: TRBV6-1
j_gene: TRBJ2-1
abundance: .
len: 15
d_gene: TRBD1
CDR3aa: CAGTLDRGSYNEQFF
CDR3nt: TGTGCCGGCACTCTGGACAGGGGGTCTTACAATGAGCAGTTCTTC

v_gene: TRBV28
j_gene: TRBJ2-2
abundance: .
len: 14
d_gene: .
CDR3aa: CASSWGWYTGELVF
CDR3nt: TGTGCCAGCAGTTGGGGATGGTACACCGGGGAGCTGGTTTTT

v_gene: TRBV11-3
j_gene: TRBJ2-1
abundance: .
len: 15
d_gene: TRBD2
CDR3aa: CASSRASGSGHEQFF
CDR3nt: TGTGCCAGCAGCCGCGCTAGCGGGAGTGGACATGAACAGTTCTTC

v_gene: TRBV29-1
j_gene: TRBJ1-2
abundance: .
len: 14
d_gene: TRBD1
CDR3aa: CSVATGGVSPGYTF
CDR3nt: TGCAGCGTCGCGACAGGGGGCGTATCCCCTGGCTACACCTTC

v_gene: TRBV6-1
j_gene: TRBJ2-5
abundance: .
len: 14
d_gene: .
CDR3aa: CASSLTTGPGIQYF
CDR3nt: TGTGCCAGCAGTTTAACAACAGGGCCAGGGATCCAGTACTTC

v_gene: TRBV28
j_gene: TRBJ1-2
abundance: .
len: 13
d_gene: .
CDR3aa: CANSQGFDYGYTF
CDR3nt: TGTGCCAACAGTCAGGGTTTTGACTATGGCTACACCTTC

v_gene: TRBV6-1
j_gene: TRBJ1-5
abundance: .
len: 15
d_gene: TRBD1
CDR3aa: CASSEETGGNQSQHF
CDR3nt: TGTGCAAGCAGTGAAGAGACAGGGGGCAATCAGTCCCAGCATTTT

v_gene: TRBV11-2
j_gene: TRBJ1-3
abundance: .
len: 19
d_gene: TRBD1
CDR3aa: CASSLRLDRGAYSGNTIYF
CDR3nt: TGTGCCAGCAGCTTACGCCTGGACAGGGGAGCGTACTCTGGGAACACCATATATTTT

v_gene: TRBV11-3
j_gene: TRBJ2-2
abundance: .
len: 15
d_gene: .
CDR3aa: CASSLGESRPRELSF
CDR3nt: TGTGCCAGCAGCTTAGGGGAATCCCGTCCCCGGGAGCTGTCTTTT

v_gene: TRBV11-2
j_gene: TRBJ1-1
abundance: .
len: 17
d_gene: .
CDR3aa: CASSSVWDGVYRFRAFF
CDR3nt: TGTGCCAGCAGCTCCGTCTGGGACGGGGTCTATCGATTTAGAGCTTTCTTT

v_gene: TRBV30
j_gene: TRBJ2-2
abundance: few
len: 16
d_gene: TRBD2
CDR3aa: CAWFSAGGKNTGELFF
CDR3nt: TGTGCCTGGTTCTCGGCGGGAGGGAAGAACACCGGGGAGCTGTTTTTT

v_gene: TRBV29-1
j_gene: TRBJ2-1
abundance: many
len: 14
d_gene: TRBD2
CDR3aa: CSVGGAGVVREQFF
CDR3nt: TGCAGCGTTGGTGGAGCGGGAGTGGTGCGTGAGCAGTTCTTC

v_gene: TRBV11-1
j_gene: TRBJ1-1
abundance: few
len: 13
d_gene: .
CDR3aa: CANSLIWGTEAFF
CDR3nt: TGTGCCAATAGCTTAATATGGGGGACTGAAGCTTTCTTT

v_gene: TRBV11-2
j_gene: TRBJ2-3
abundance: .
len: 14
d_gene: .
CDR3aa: CASSLGTPYNKQLF
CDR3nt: TGTGCCAGCAGCTTAGGAACCCCCTACAATAAGCAGCTCTTC

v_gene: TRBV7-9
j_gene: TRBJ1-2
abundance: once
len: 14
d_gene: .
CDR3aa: CASSYGGRGYGYTF
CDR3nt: TGTGCCAGCAGCTACGGGGGACGGGGCTATGGCTACACCTTC

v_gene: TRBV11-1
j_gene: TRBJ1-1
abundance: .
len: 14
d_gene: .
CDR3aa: CASRSGLQNTEASF
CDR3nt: TGCGCCAGCAGGTCGGGACTGCAGAACACTGAAGCTTCCTTT

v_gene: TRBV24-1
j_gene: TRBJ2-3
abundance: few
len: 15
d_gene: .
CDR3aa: CATSVRGARTDTQYF
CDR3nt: TGTGCCACCAGTGTCCGGGGGGCGCGCACAGATACGCAGTATTTT

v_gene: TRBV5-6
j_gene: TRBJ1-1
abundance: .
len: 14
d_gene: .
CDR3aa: CASSLLGGNTEAFF
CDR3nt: TGTGCCAGCAGCTTGCTCGGGGGAAACACTGAAGCTTTCTTT

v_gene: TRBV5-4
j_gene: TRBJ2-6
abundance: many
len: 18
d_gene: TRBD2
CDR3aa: CASSLGLAGGAGANVLTF
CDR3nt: TGTGCCAGCAGCTTGGGCCTAGCGGGAGGAGCTGGGGCCAACGTCCTGACTTTC

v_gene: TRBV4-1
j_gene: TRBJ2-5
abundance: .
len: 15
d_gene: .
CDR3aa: CARSQDLGDCETQYF
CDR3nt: TGCGCCAGGAGCCAAGATTTGGGGGATTGTGAGACCCAGTACTTC

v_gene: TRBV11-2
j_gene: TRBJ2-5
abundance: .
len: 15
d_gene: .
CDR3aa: CASGLGLGSQETRYF
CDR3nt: TGTGCCAGCGGCTTGGGGCTGGGATCGCAAGAGACACGGTACTTC

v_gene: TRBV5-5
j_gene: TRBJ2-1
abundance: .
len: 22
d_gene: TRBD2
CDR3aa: CASSFTSGRALVADGSYNEQFF
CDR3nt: TGTGCCAGCAGCTTTACAAGCGGGAGGGCCCTGGTTGCCGATGGGTCCTACAATGAGCAGTTCTTC